The 10 T cell receptor beta chains below all came from one sample that was sequenced in a study of T cells and Merkel cell carcinoma outcomes. Profiled with immunoSEQ multiplex PCR; TCRdb holds only in-frame clones, not every one. This sample has some 19,000 clones; about 80% occur once, and the top ten carry over 3%. Specimen: tumor tissue from Merkel cell carcinoma. The receptors come from a human donor with Merkel cell carcinoma.

The rearrangement uses TRBV14 and TRBJ1-2; no firm D call. CDR1 SGHDN and CDR2 FVKESK come from the germline V gene. The CDR3 runs 12 residues. The V and J ends lost 2 bases and 4 bases respectively, with 5 bases between them. The CDR3, as DNA: TGTGCCAGCAGCCAACGAACCTATGGCTACACCTTC. This codes for CASSQRTYGYTF.

The CDR3 coding sequence is TGTGCCAGCAGTTTGGGAGCGGGCGCCTACGAGCAGTACTTC. This codes for CASSLGAGAYEQYF. This sequence joins TRBV28 and TRBJ2-7; TRBD2 is a possible D gene (6 bases). This CDR3 contains 14 residues. V lost 3 bases, J lost 2 bases, and 11 bases lay in between. CDR1 and CDR2 (germline): MDHEN, SYDVKM.

The V gene is TRBV6-1, the J gene TRBJ2-1, with D tentatively TRBD2 (6 bases). Trimming took 5 bases from V and 7 from J, leaving 18 bases between them. The CDR3 contains 15 residues. Germline-derived CDR1 and CDR2 are MNHNS and SASEGT. CDR3 sequence (DNA): TGTGCCAGCAGTCGGGGACTCGCGTTTCTAAATGAGCAGTTCTTC. Translating gives CASSRGLAFLNEQFF.

The gene calls are TRBV4-2 and TRBJ2-3; D may be TRBD1 (5 bases). Germline values: CDR1 LGHNA, CDR2 YNFKEQ. CDR3 length equals 14 residues. Trimming took off 1 base at V and 6 bases at J, with 11 bases between the two ends. The CDR3 DNA is TGTGCCAGCAGCCAAGGTCCAGGGATGGATACGCAGTATTTT. Amino acid sequence: CASSQGPGMDTQYF.

This sequence joins TRBV27 and TRBJ2-3; no definite D call. CDR3 length equals 16 residues. CDR1 and CDR2 from the germline V gene are MNHEY and SMNVEV (reference sequence). V was shortened by 5 bases and J by 1 base, with 16 bases between the two germline ends. The CDR3 region has the DNA TGTGCCAGCAGTCGCGCTCAACTTTCGCGCACAGATACGCAGTATTTT. This encodes CASSRAQLSRTDTQYF.

The chain employs TRBV9 and TRBJ1-5; 7 nucleotides align to TRBD1. Germline CDR1 SGDLS, CDR2 YYNGEE. Unmatched junction bases numbered 6, after V lost 4 bases and J lost 5 bases. The CDR3 runs to 14 residues. The CDR3 DNA reads TGTGCCAGCAGCCCATACAGGGGAGATCAGCCCCAGCATTTT. Translating gives CASSPYRGDQPQHF.

This rearrangement joins TRBV4-1 to TRBJ2-7; 7 bases fit TRBD1. The CDR3 has 16 residues. CDR1 is MGHRA, CDR2 YSYEKL, per germline. Trimming at V came to 4 bases and at J to 0 bases, leaving 9 bases not matched to a gene. The CDR3 DNA follows: TGCGCCAGCAGCCTCGGAATCCGGGACAGCTCCTACGAGCAGTACTTC. Translating it yields CASSLGIRDSSYEQYF.

The chain carries TRBV7-9 and TRBJ2-3; 12 bases map to TRBD2. The CDR3 totals 19 residues. Trimming cost V 2 bases and J 3 bases; bases outside gene matches: 12. Germline lookup yields CDR1 SEHNR and CDR2 FQNEAQ (reference sequence). CDR3 sequence: CASSLRWASGGAWTDTQYF. DNA for the CDR3: TGTGCCAGCAGCTTAAGGTGGGCTAGCGGGGGGGCCTGGACAGATACGCAGTATTTT.

The chain joins TRBV19 to TRBJ1-5; D not resolved. The CDR3 has 11 residues. V was cut by 8 bases and J by 5 bases, with 7 bases left in between. The V gene's germline CDR1 is LNHDA and CDR2 SQIVND (reference sequence). In nucleotides, the CDR3 is TGTGCCAGTGGGGTATATCAGCCCCAGCATTTT. Translating it yields CASGVYQPQHF.

J is TRBJ2-1 and V is TRBV7-9; D not resolved. The germline V gene encodes CDR1 SEHNR and CDR2 FQNEAQ (reference sequence). The CDR3 contains 16 residues. Trimming left V 6 bases short and J 5 bases short, with 20 bases between. The chain's CDR3 is CASSPILETTHNEQFF. CDR3 sequence (DNA): TGTGCCAGCAGTCCAATCTTGGAGACAACCCACAATGAGCAGTTCTTC.